The clone carrying this T cell receptor beta chain was seen more than once but under ten times. The sample belongs to a study of blood T cell repertoires in COVID-19. Study-wide context: Samples taken during acute and convalescent COVID-19 were collected in the United States, Italy and Spain. The analysed material was cDNA or gDNA that came from T cells, B-cell-depleted T cells, or PBMCs.

This CDR3 is 16 amino acids long. The V gene's germline CDR1 is SEHNR and CDR2 FQNEAQ (reference sequence). J gave up 1 base and V 4 bases, and 6 bases lay outside the gene matches. Per the study methods: Reference gene primer amplification gave nucleated cell count estimates. Produced via immunoSEQ multiplex PCR; TCRdb's table is partial and in-frame only. D and trimming come from the DNA, and the V and J calls and clone size come from that table. The top ten clones hold approximately 24% of a sample with 70,000 to 90,000 clones, roughly 83% of them seen once. The sequencing sample was made of peripheral blood. The sequence came from a human donor in a cohort sampled during active COVID-19. The rearrangement links TRBV7-9 to TRBJ2-3; 9 nucleotides align to TRBD1. CDR3: CASSSTGGGGTDTQYF. The CDR3 nucleotides read TGTGCCAGCAGCTCAACAGGGGGCGGCGGCACAGATACGCAGTATTTT.